The subject of this entry is one TCR beta chain. The antigen is unknown. This sample was taken from a study of cytomegalovirus exposure and HLA in healthy donors. Notes on the study in general: The authors considered a cluster of highly shared sequence variants likely to be a sequencing artifact.

This CDR3 is built from 17 residues. Germline V CDR1 and CDR2: ENHRY, SYGVKD. The V and J ends lost 2 bases and 1 base respectively, with 15 bases between them. PCR amplification relied on 60 Vbeta primers (plus 13 Jbeta primers). Original data processing: It was a later analysis that counted 75 million to 90 million unique TCR beta chains, of which 8.5 million to 12 million were shared. Libraries were prepared by immunoSEQ multiplex PCR; TCRdb keeps only in-frame clonotypes and omits some of them. The V and J calls and clone size are taken from that table; D and trimming were inferred from the DNA. The table includes under 150,000 clones, more than 80% detected once.

This TCR derives from a middle-aged woman in good health and CMV-seropositive. The rearrangement uses TRBV10-3 and TRBJ2-1; tentative D call: TRBD2 (5 bases). Sample: PBMCs. This CDR3 is CAISEIARARSYNEQFF. The CDR3 DNA reads TGTGCCATCAGTGAGATCGCGCGGGCGAGGTCCTACAATGAGCAGTTCTTC.